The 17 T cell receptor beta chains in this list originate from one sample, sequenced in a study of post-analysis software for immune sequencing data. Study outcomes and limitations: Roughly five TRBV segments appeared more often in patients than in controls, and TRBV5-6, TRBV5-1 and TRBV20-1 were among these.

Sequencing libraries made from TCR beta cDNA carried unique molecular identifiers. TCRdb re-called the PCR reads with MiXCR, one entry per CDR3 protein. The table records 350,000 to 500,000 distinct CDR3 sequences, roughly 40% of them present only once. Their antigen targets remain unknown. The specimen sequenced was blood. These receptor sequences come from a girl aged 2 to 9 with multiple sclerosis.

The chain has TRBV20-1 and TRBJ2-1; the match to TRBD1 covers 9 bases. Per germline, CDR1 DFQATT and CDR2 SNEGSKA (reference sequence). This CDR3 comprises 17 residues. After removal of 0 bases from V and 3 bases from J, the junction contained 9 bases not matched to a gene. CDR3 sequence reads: CSARDWGPGQGYNEQFF. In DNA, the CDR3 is TGCAGTGCTAGAGATTGGGGACCGGGACAGGGCTACAATGAGCAGTTCTTC.

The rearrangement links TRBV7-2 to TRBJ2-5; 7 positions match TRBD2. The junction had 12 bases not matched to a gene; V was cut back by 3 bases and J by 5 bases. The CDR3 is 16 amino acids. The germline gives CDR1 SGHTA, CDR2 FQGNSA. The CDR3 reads CASSFEDPSGVETQYF. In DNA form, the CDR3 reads TGTGCCAGCAGCTTCGAAGACCCTAGCGGCGTGGAGACCCAGTACTTC.

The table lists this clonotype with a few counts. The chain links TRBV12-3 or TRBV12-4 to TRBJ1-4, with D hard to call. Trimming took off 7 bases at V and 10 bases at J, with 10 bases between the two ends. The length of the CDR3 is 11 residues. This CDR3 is CASNSLGKLFF. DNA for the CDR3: TGTGCCAGCAATTCCCTGGGAAAACTGTTTTTT.

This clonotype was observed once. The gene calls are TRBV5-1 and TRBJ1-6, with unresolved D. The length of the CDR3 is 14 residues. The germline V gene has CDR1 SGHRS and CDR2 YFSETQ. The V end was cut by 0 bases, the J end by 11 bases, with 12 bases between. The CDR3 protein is CASSLEGNGTPLHF. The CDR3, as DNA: TGCGCCAGCAGCTTGGAAGGGAATGGGACACCCCTCCACTTT.

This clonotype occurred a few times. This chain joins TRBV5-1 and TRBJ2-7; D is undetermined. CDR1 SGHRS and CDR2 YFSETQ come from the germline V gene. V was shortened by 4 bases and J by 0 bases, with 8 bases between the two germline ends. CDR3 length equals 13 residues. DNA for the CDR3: TGCGCCAGCAGCCCCAGGTCCTCCTACGAGCAGTACTTC. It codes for CASSPRSSYEQYF.

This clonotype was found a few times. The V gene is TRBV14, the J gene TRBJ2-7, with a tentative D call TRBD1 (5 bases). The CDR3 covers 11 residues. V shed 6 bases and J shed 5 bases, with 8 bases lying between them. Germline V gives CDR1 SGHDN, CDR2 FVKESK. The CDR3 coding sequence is TGTGCCAGCAGACGCAGGGACGAGCAGTACTTC. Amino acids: CASRRRDEQYF.

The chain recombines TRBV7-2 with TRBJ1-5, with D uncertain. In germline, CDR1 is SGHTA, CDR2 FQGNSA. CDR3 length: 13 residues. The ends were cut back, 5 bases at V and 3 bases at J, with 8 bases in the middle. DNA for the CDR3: TGTGCCAGCAGCATAAAACACAATCAGCCCCAGCATTTT. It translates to CASSIKHNQPQHF.

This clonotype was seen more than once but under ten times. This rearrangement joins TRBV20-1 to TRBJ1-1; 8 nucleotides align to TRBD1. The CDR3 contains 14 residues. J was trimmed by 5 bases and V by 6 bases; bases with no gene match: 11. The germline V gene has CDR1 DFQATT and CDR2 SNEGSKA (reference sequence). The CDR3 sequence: CSAPRTGLRTEAFF. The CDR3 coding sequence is TGCAGTGCACCTCGGACAGGGCTTAGGACTGAAGCTTTCTTT.

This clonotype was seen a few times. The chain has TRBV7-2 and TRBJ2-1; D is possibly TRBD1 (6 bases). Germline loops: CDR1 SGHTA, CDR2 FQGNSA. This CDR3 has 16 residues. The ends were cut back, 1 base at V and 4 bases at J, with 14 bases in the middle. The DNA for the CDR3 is TGTGCCAGCAGCTTAGATGGCAGGGGCCCTTACAATGAGCAGTTCTTC. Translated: CASSLDGRGPYNEQFF.

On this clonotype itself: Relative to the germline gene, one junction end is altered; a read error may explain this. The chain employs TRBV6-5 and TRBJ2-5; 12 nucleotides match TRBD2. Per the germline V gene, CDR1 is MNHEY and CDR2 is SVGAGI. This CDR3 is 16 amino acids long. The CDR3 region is CASSYASGRARETQYF. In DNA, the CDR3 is TGTGCCAGCAGTTACGCTAGCGGGAGGGCCCGGGAGACTCAGTACTTC.

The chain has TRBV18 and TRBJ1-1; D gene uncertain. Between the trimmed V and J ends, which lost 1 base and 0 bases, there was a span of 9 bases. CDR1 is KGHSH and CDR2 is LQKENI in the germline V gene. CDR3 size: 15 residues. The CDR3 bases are TGTGCCAGCTCACCACTACATAACCTGAACACTGAAGCTTTCTTT. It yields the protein CASSPLHNLNTEAFF. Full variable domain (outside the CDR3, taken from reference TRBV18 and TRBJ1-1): NAGVMQNPRHLVRRRGQEARLRCSPMKGHSHVYWYRQLPEEGLKFMVYLQKENIIDESGMPKERFSAEFPKEGPSILRIQQVVRGDSAAYFCASSPLHNLNTEAFFGQGTRLTVV.

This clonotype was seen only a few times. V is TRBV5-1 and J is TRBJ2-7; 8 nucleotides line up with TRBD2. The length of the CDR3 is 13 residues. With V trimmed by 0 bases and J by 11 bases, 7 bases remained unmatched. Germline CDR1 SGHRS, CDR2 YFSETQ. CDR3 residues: CASSLGTSGGKYF. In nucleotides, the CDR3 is TGCGCCAGCAGCTTGGGCACTAGCGGAGGGAAGTACTTC.

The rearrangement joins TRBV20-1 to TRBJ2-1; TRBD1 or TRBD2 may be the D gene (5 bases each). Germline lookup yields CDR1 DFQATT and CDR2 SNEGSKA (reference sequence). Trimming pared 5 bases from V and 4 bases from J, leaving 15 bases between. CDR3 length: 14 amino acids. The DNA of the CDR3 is TGCAGTGCTGGGGGAAGTGGGAGTTACAATGAGCAGTTCTTC. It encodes CSAGGSGSYNEQFF.

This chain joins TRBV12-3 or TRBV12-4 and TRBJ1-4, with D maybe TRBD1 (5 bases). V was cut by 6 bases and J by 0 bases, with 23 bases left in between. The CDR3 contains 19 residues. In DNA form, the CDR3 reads TGTGCCAGCAGGGAAGGGACGGGACCCAGCCACTCAACTAATGAAAAACTGTTTTTT. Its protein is CASREGTGPSHSTNEKLFF.

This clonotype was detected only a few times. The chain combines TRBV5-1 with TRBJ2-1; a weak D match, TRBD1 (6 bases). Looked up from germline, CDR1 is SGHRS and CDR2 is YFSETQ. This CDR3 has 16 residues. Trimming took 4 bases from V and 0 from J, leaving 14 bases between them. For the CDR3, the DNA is TGCGCCAGCAGCCCTAGAACAGGGAGCTCCTACAATGAGCAGTTCTTC. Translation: CASSPRTGSSYNEQFF.

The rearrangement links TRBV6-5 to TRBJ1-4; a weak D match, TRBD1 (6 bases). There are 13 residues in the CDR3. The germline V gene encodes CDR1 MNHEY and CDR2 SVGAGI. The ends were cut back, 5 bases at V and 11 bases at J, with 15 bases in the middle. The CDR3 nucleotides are TGTGCCAGCAGTCCTAAGGGGGTTGGCAAACTGTTTTTT. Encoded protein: CASSPKGVGKLFF.

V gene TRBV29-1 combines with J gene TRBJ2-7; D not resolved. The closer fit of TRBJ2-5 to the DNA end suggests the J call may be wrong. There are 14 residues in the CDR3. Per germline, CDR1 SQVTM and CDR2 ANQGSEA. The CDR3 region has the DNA TGCAGCGTTGAATTGTTTGAAATGGGAGAGACCCAGTACTTC. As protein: CSVELFEMGETQYF.